Each of the 7 T cell receptor beta chains below was sequenced from the same sample in a study of blood T cells in healthy people across ages. The use of a sample-barcoded 5' primer and a J-beta primer mix characterized a second PCR of roughly 6 to 11 cycles. TCRdb re-analysed the 5' RACE reads in MiXCR, keeping a single row per CDR3 protein. The sample records roughly 1,300,000 distinct CDR3 sequences, around 55% being singletons. The sample consisted of blood. These receptors were taken from a man in his late teens or twenties in good health.

This chain uses TRBV15 with TRBJ2-3; TRBD1 might be the D (5 bases). The CDR3 runs to 16 residues. In germline, CDR1 is LNHNV, CDR2 YYDKDF (reference sequence). Trimming removed 1 base at V and 0 bases at J, with 11 bases between. The DNA of the CDR3 is TGTGCCACCAGCAGAGGTAGGGGCGGAAGCACAGATACGCAGTATTTT. This codes for CATSRGRGGSTDTQYF.

This clonotype was seen a handful of times. The CDR3 DNA reads TGTGCCAGCAGCTACCTTCCCCGCTCCTACAATGAGCAGTTCTTC. Protein: CASSYLPRSYNEQFF. The rearrangement links TRBV11-2 to TRBJ2-1; D uncertain. V dropped 4 bases and J dropped 0 bases, with 10 bases sitting between them. The CDR3 spans 15 residues. Germline CDR1 reads SGHAT; CDR2 reads FQNNGV.

This rearrangement joins TRBV5-1 to TRBJ1-6; D gene unclear. The CDR3 runs to 15 residues. V lost 5 bases to trimming and J lost 4 bases, with 13 bases between them. Germline CDR1 reads SGHRS; CDR2 reads YFSETQ. CDR3 protein: CASSSDTAYNSPLHF. In DNA form, the CDR3 reads TGCGCCAGCAGTTCAGACACCGCGTATAATTCACCCCTCCACTTT.

The rearrangement joins TRBV10-1 to TRBJ2-1; the D gene could be TRBD1 or TRBD2 (5 bases each). Trimming cost V 3 bases and J 7 bases, with 16 bases left between them. The CDR3 is made up of 15 amino acids. Germline loops: CDR1 WNHNN, CDR2 SYGVQD (reference sequence). The CDR3 coding sequence is TGCGCCAGCAGTGACCAGAGGGGCTCGAAGAATGAGCAGTTCTTC. It codes for CASSDQRGSKNEQFF.

The chain combines TRBV5-1 with TRBJ1-1; 7 bases align to TRBD1. The CDR3 totals 15 residues. In germline, CDR1 is SGHRS, CDR2 YFSETQ. The junction had 4 bases not matched to a gene; V was cut back by 2 bases and J by 0 bases. Here the CDR3 DNA reads TGCGCCAGCAGCTTCCGGGACAGACTGAACACTGAAGCTTTCTTT. It encodes CASSFRDRLNTEAFF.

This clonotype has just a few counts. The chain has TRBV7-2 and TRBJ2-3, with 10 bases fitting TRBD2. Germline CDR1 and CDR2: SGHTA and FQGNSA. V lost 1 base and J lost 5; bases outside the gene matches: 6. The CDR3 runs 16 residues. The CDR3 nucleotides are TGTGCCAGCAGCTTAGGTGGTAGCGGGGGGAGAGATACGCAGTATTTT. Encoded protein: CASSLGGSGGRDTQYF. The variable domain in full, completed from reference TRBV7-2 and TRBJ2-3, reads GAGVSQSPSNKVTEKGKDVELRCDPISGHTALYWYRQSLGQGLEFLIYFQGNSAPDKSGLPSDRFSAERTGGSVSTLTIQRTQQEDSAVYLCASSLGGSGGRDTQYFGPGTRLTVL.

A single count supports this clonotype. The CDR3 coding sequence is TGCGCCAGCAGCCAAGACCCTCGACTTGGCACTGAAGCTTTCTTT. Encoded protein: CASSQDPRLGTEAFF. This chain joins TRBV4-3 and TRBJ1-1, with no clear D. This CDR3 has 15 residues. V was pared by 0 bases and J by 4 bases, with 12 bases between. Germline V gives CDR1 LGHNA, CDR2 YSLEER.